One and the same sample provided the 29 T cell receptor beta chains below, sequenced in a study of glioma-infiltrating T cells. Amplification of TCR alpha and beta CDR3 regions from RNA used iRepertoire nested multiplex PCR. Each CDR3 protein gets one entry after TCRdb re-called the multiplex PCR reads with MiXCR. Here the sample spans about 140,000 distinct CDR3 sequences, about two fifths being singletons. The sequenced material came from glioma tissue, nonneoplastic brain tissue, or PBMCs (not recorded which). These receptors came from a human donor with low-grade glioma or glioblastoma, undergoing nonglioma brain surgery, or in good health (not recorded which).

The chain recombines TRBV6-6 with TRBJ2-5; D ambiguous. CDR1 and CDR2 (germline): MNHNY, SVGAGI (reference sequence). This CDR3 region has 13 residues. V lost 1 base to trimming and J lost 6 bases, with 9 bases between them. Here the CDR3 reads CASSYYGPQTQYF. DNA of the CDR3: TGTGCCAGCAGTTACTACGGCCCCCAGACCCAGTACTTC.

The genes are TRBV6-1 and TRBJ1-3, with 10 nucleotides matching TRBD1. The ends lost 6 bases at V and 4 bases at J; junction bases unmatched: 6. CDR1 is MNHNS, CDR2 SASEGT, per germline. This CDR3 is 15 amino acids long. The CDR3 here is CASSRQGAGGNTIYF. The CDR3 nucleotides are TGTGCCAGCAGCCGACAGGGGGCCGGCGGAAACACCATATATTTT.

This clonotype occurred a few times. J is TRBJ1-5 and V is TRBV18; 7 nucleotides match TRBD1. Trimming took 3 bases from V and 3 from J; bases not matched to a gene: 2. The CDR3 totals 14 residues. CDR1 and CDR2 (germline): KGHSH, LQKENI. CDR3: CASSPTGANQPQHF. CDR3 nucleotide sequence: TGTGCCAGCTCACCCACAGGGGCCAATCAGCCCCAGCATTTT. The variable domain in full, with the rest retrieved from reference TRBV18 and TRBJ1-5, is NAGVMQNPRHLVRRRGQEARLRCSPMKGHSHVYWYRQLPEEGLKFMVYLQKENIIDESGMPKERFSAEFPKEGPSILRIQQVVRGDSAAYFCASSPTGANQPQHFGDGTRLSIL.

This clonotype has only one observation. The rearrangement joins TRBV27 to TRBJ2-1; 8 bases match TRBD2. Germline assignment: CDR1 MNHEY and CDR2 SMNVEV (reference sequence). The junction had 17 bases not matched to a gene; V was cut back by 6 bases and J by 7 bases. The CDR3 totals 17 residues. CDR3 coding DNA: TGTGCCAGCAGCTTAGGGGCAGGGTTAGCGGGACCAAATGAGCAGTTCTTC. Residues: CASSLGAGLAGPNEQFF.

CDR3 residues: CASRDAPYEQYF. In DNA form, the CDR3 reads TGTGCCAGCCGGGACGCCCCCTACGAGCAGTACTTC. This chain connects TRBV6-5 to TRBJ2-7; D may be TRBD1 or TRBD2 (5 bases each). The V end lost 8 bases, the J end lost 2 bases, and 10 bases lay between the germline ends. Germline CDR1 is MNHEY and CDR2 is SVGAGI. This CDR3 spans 12 amino acids.

This clonotype was seen at least ten times. This chain connects TRBV27 to TRBJ1-2; unclear D gene. V lost 5 bases, J lost 2 bases, and 9 bases lay in between. In germline, CDR1 is MNHEY, CDR2 SMNVEV (reference sequence). The CDR3 length is 13 residues. The CDR3 bases are TGTGCCAGCAGTCTTACGGGAAACTATGGCTACACCTTC. Its translation: CASSLTGNYGYTF.

Comment on this clonotype: This may be a read error: a much more frequent sequence differs by one nucleotide. The rearrangement uses TRBV20-1 and TRBJ2-3; 8 bases are shared with TRBD1. From germline, CDR1 is DFQATT and CDR2 SNEGSKA (reference sequence). The CDR3 sequence is 14 residues long. This CDR3 reads CSARVRGRSDTQCF. CDR3 nucleotides: TGCAGTGCTAGAGTCAGGGGGCGTTCCGATACGCAGTGTTTT.

The chain has TRBV19 and TRBJ2-1, with D perhaps matching TRBD2 (5 bases). The germline CDR1 and CDR2 sequences are LNHDA and SQIVND (reference sequence). CDR3 length equals 14 residues. Trimming cost V 5 bases and J 2 bases, with 10 bases left between them. For the CDR3, the DNA is TGTGCCAGTAGTTGGGGTAGCGCCTACAATGAGCAGTTCTTC. This codes for CASSWGSAYNEQFF.

Concerning this clonotype: At one end, the junction sequence differs from germline, possibly due to a read error. V gene TRBV6-6 combines with J gene TRBJ2-7; TRBD1 matches at 10 bases. This CDR3 is 15 amino acids long. CDR1 and CDR2 (germline): MNHNY, SVGAGI (reference sequence). As DNA, the CDR3 is TGTGCCAGCAGTTACTCAGGGACAGGGGTCTACGAGCGGTACTTC. Protein: CASSYSGTGVYERYF.

CDR3 residues: CASSRLTGSDTQYF. In nucleotides, the CDR3 is TGCGCCAGTAGTCGATTAACAGGGTCAGATACGCAGTATTTT. The chain employs TRBV4-1 and TRBJ2-3, with a possible D match to TRBD1 (6 bases). With 9 bases removed from V and 4 bases from J, the gap between germline ends came to 17 bases. Germline V gene lookup returns CDR1 MGHRA and CDR2 YSYEKL. CDR3 size: 14 residues.

On this clonotype itself: An end of the junction differs from the germline gene, which may be a read error. The CDR3 is CASSPRGAGGNGQFF. In DNA form, the CDR3 reads TGTGCCAGCAGTCCCCGAGGGGCAGGGGGTAATGGGCAGTTCTTC. The chain links TRBV11-2 to TRBJ2-1; 7 bases agree with TRBD1. This CDR3 region has 15 residues. CDR1 and CDR2 (germline): SGHAT, FQNNGV.

Worth noting for this clonotype: One end of the junction does not line up with germline, which may come from a read error. V usage is TRBV6-5 and J usage is TRBJ1-2; unclear D gene. The germline V gene has CDR1 MNHEY and CDR2 SVGAGI. This CDR3 region has 15 residues. CDR3 DNA: TGTGCCAGCAGCCCTGGACGGTTAGCTAACCATGGCTACACCTTC. It specifies CASSPGRLANHGYTF.

At least ten counts were recorded for this clonotype. The chain is built from TRBV20-1 and TRBJ2-3, with D uncertain. CDR3 length equals 14 residues. The V end lost 0 bases, the J end lost 1 base, and 8 bases lay between the germline ends. Germline values: CDR1 DFQATT, CDR2 SNEGSKA (reference sequence). The CDR3 reads CSARDPKGTDTQYF. In DNA, the CDR3 is TGCAGTGCTAGAGATCCAAAGGGCACAGATACGCAGTATTTT.

J is TRBJ2-1 and V is TRBV20-1; 9 bases line up with TRBD2. V was pared by 6 bases and J by 5 bases, with 8 bases of the junction left unmatched. The CDR3 is 14 residues long. Looked up from germline, CDR1 is DFQATT and CDR2 is SNEGSKA (reference sequence). CDR3 in amino acids: CSATRASGDNEQFF. CDR3 coding DNA: TGCAGTGCAACCCGGGCTAGCGGGGACAATGAGCAGTTCTTC.

The rearrangement joins TRBV20-1 to TRBJ2-1; tentative D call: TRBD2 (6 bases). The V gene lost 1 base and the J gene lost 9 bases, with 19 bases spanning the gap. The CDR3 spans 15 residues. CDR1 and CDR2 from the germline V gene are DFQATT and SNEGSKA (reference sequence). Here the CDR3 reads CSARVRGTGYGEQFF. CDR3 DNA: TGCAGTGCTAGAGTTCGGGGGACTGGATACGGTGAGCAGTTCTTC.

The chain carries TRBV7-2 and TRBJ1-2, with D possibly TRBD1 on 6 matching bases. Germline V gene sequence: CDR1 SGHTA, CDR2 FQGNSA. V dropped 5 bases and J dropped 2 bases, with 12 bases sitting between them. CDR3 length: 14 amino acids. CDR3 in amino acids: CASSLKGGNYGYTF. CDR3 DNA: TGTGCCAGCAGCCTGAAGGGGGGGAACTATGGCTACACCTTC.

This clonotype was observed a few times. The rearrangement links TRBV4-1 to TRBJ2-7; TRBD1 matches at 7 bases. This CDR3 contains 14 residues. The V gene end was trimmed by 4 bases and the J gene end by 7 bases; junction bases not matched to a gene: 10. Germline V gene sequence: CDR1 MGHRA, CDR2 YSYEKL. The CDR3 protein is CASSRYRQGEEQYF. Here the CDR3 DNA reads TGCGCCAGCAGCCGCTACCGACAGGGTGAGGAGCAGTACTTC.

The chain has TRBV2 and TRBJ2-3; 10 bases match TRBD2. Germline values: CDR1 SNHLY, CDR2 FYNNEI. V dropped 8 bases and J dropped 4; count of bases not matched to a gene: 9. This CDR3 comprises 15 residues. The CDR3 region is CASFRAGGRSDTQYF. In DNA, the CDR3 is TGTGCCAGCTTCCGAGCGGGGGGGCGGTCAGATACGCAGTATTTT.

In its sample, this clonotype was seen a few times. CDR3 sequence: CASSLEGASETQYF. The CDR3, as DNA: TGTGCCAGCAGCTTAGAGGGGGCATCGGAGACCCAGTACTTC. The chain joins TRBV7-9 to TRBJ2-5, with TRBD1 matching over 7 bases. CDR1 and CDR2 from the germline V gene are SEHNR and FQNEAQ (reference sequence). V shed 1 base, J shed 5 bases, and the junction held 4 bases outside the gene matches. The CDR3 is 14 amino acids.

This clonotype was detected a few times. The chain uses TRBV20-1 and TRBJ2-7; no firm D call. Trimming took off 1 base at V and 0 bases at J, with 10 bases between the two ends. This CDR3 has 14 residues. Germline values: CDR1 DFQATT, CDR2 SNEGSKA (reference sequence). The CDR3 DNA is TGCAGTGCTAGAGGTGGGAAAAGCTCCTACGAGCAGTACTTC. It codes for CSARGGKSSYEQYF.

The table lists this clonotype with a few counts. The rearrangement links TRBV6-1 to TRBJ1-6; D is unclear. Trimming shortened V by 6 bases and J by 3 bases, and 9 bases separated the two germline ends. Per germline, CDR1 MNHNS and CDR2 SASEGT. The CDR3 has 14 residues. The CDR3 loop is CASSTEGYNSPLHF. The CDR3 coding sequence is TGTGCCAGCAGCACTGAGGGCTATAATTCACCCCTCCACTTT.

The rearrangement joins TRBV18 to TRBJ2-5; D is uncertain. With 3 bases removed from V and 0 bases from J, the gap between germline ends came to 5 bases. CDR1 and CDR2 from the germline V gene are KGHSH and LQKENI. The CDR3 totals 13 residues. In DNA, the CDR3 is TGTGCCAGCTCACCTGACAACCAAGAGACCCAGTACTTC. Protein product: CASSPDNQETQYF.

The rearrangement uses TRBV6-6 and TRBJ2-7; weak D call: TRBD1 (5 bases). V was trimmed by 2 bases and J by 6 bases, leaving 8 bases between them. Looked up from germline, CDR1 is MNHNY and CDR2 is SVGAGI (reference sequence). The CDR3 is made up of 12 amino acids. The CDR3 reads CASSYRGGEQYF. The CDR3 coding sequence is TGTGCCAGCAGTTACAGGGGTGGCGAGCAGTACTTC.

This clonotype was counted a few times. The chain couples TRBV28 to TRBJ1-2, with D maybe TRBD1 (6 bases). V was shortened by 6 bases and J by 3 bases, with 11 bases between the two germline ends. Germline loops: CDR1 MDHEN, CDR2 SYDVKM. The CDR3 runs to 13 residues. CDR3 sequence reads: CASSRYRDYGYTF. In DNA form, the CDR3 reads TGTGCCAGCAGCCGTTACAGGGACTATGGCTACACCTTC.

This clonotype was counted between two and nine times. The chain links TRBV7-9 to TRBJ2-2; 7 bases agree with TRBD2. The CDR3 runs 15 residues. J gave up 8 bases and V 5 bases, and 11 bases lay outside the gene matches. CDR1 and CDR2 (germline): SEHNR, FQNEAQ (reference sequence). CDR3 DNA: TGTGCCAGCAGCCATTCCCTTACTAGCGAAGGGGAGCTGTTTTTT. It specifies CASSHSLTSEGELFF. The whole variable domain, remainder taken from reference TRBV7-9 and TRBJ2-2, is DTGVSQNPRHKITKRGQNVTFRCDPISEHNRLYWYRQTLGQGPEFLTYFQNEAQLEKSRLLSDRFSAERPKGSFSTLEIQRTEQGDSAMYLCASSHSLTSEGELFFGEGSRLTVL.

The chain combines TRBV18 with TRBJ2-7; 10 bases are shared with TRBD2. CDR1 and CDR2 from the germline V gene are KGHSH and LQKENI. The CDR3 loop spans 15 amino acids. V trimming: 0 bases; J trimming: 4 bases; junction bases outside the gene matches: 3. DNA for the CDR3: TGTGCCAGCTCACCACCCCTAGCGGGAGTGTACGAGCAGTACTTC. It encodes CASSPPLAGVYEQYF.

This clonotype turned up a few times. The rearrangement uses TRBV6-1 and TRBJ2-7; possible D gene TRBD2, 5 bases. V was pared by 6 bases and J by 3 bases, with 15 bases between. CDR1 MNHNS and CDR2 SASEGT come from the germline V gene. The CDR3 runs to 14 residues. CDR3 nucleotides: TGTGCCAGCAGCGGACCGCGGGCCAACTACGAGCAGTACTTC. Protein: CASSGPRANYEQYF.

This sequence joins TRBV27 and TRBJ1-2; no reliable D call. Germline CDR1 is MNHEY and CDR2 is SMNVEV (reference sequence). CDR3 length: 10 amino acids. Deletions cut 6 bases from V and 7 bases from J, with 6 bases between. The CDR3 DNA follows: TGTGCCAGCAGCGGACGTGGCTACACCTTC. Its protein is CASSGRGYTF.

J is TRBJ1-2 and V is TRBV2; D remains ambiguous. V was shortened by 7 bases and J by 4 bases, with 10 bases between the two germline ends. The germline CDR1 and CDR2 sequences are SNHLY and FYNNEI. This CDR3 region has 12 residues. CDR3 loop: CASNRGVYGYTF. CDR3 nucleotides: TGTGCCAGCAATCGGGGAGTCTATGGCTACACCTTC. The variable domain in full, completed from reference TRBV2 and TRBJ1-2, reads EPEVTQTPSHQVTQMGQEVILRCVPISNHLYFYWYRQILGQKVEFLVSFYNNEISEKSEIFDDQFSVERPDGSNFTLKIRSTKLEDSAMYFCASNRGVYGYTFGSGTRLTVV.